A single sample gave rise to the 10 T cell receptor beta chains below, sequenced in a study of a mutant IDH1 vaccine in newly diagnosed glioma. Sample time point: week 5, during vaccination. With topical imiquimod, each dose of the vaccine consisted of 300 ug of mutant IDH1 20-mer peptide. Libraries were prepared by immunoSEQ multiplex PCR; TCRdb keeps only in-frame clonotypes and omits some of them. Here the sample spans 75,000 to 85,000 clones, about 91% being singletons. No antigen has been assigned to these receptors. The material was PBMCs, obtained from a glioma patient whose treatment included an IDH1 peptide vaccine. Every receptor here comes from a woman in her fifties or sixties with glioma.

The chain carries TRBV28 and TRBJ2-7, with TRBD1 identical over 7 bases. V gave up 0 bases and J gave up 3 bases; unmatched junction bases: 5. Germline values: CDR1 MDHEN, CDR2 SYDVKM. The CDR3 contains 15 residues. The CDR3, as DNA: TGTGCCAGCAGTTTATGGACAGGGATGAGCTACGAGCAGTACTTC. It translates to CASSLWTGMSYEQYF.

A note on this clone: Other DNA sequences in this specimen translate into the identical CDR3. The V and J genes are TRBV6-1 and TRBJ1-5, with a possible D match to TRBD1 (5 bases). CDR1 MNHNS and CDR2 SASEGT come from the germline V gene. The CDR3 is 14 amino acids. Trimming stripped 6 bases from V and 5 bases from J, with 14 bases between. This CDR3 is CASSEPGYYQPQHF. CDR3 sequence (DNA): TGTGCCAGCAGCGAACCAGGGTACTATCAGCCCCAGCATTTT.

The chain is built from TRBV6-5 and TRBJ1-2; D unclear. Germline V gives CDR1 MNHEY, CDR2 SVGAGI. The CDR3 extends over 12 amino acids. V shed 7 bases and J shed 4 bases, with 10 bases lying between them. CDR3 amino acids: CASTGMSYGYTF. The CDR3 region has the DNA TGTGCCAGCACGGGCATGTCCTATGGCTACACCTTC.

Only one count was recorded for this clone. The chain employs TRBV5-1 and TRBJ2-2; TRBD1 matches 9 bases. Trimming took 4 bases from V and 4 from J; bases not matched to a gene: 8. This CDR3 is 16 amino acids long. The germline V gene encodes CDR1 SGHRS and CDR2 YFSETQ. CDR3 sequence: CASSLGQGMGTGELFF. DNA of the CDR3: TGCGCCAGCAGCCTCGGACAGGGGATGGGCACCGGGGAGCTGTTTTTT.

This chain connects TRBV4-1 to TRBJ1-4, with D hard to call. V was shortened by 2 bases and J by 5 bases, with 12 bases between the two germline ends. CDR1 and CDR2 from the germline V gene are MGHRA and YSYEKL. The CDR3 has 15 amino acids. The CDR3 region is CASSQMSRRNEKLFF. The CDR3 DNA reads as TGCGCCAGCAGCCAAATGTCGAGGAGAAATGAAAAACTGTTTTTT.

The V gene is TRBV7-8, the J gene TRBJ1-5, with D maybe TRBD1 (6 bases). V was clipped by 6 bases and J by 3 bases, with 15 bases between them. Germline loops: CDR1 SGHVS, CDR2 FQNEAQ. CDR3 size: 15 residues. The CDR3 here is CASSFTDRFNQPQHF. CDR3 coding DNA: TGTGCCAGCAGTTTTACCGACAGGTTCAATCAGCCCCAGCATTTT.

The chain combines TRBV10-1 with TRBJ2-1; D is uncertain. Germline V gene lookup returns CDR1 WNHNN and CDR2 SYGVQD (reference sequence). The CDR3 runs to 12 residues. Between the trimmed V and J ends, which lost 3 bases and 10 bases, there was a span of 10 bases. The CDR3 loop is CASSDRSREQFF. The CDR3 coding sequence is TGCGCCAGCAGTGATCGGTCAAGGGAGCAGTTCTTC.

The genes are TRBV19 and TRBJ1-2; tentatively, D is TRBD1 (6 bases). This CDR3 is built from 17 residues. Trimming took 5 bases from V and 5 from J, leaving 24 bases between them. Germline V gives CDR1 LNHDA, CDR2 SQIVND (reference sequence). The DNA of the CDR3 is TGTGCCAGTAGTCCTCGACAGGCCTCCAACTTTTTATATGGCTACACCTTC. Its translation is CASSPRQASNFLYGYTF.

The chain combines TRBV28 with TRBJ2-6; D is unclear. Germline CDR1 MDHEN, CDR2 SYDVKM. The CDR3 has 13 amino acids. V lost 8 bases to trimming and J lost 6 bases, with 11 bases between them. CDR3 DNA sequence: TGTGCCAGCCGGCCCAGAGAGGCCAACGTCCTGACTTTC. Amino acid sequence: CASRPREANVLTF.

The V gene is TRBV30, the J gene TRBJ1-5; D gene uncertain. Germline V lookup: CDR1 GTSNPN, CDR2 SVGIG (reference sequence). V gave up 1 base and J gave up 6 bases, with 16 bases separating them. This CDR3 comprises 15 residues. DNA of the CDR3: TGTGCCTGGAGTGCCTCGCACTCTACGGGTCAGCCCCAGCATTTT. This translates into CAWSASHSTGQPQHF.